The present entry profiles one TCR beta chain with its context. This clone's antigen is unknown. Base quality data are lacking; no much larger clone is found one base away. CDR1 MNHEY and CDR2 SVGAGI are derived from the germline V gene. From the cysteine through the phenylalanine, the CDR3 covers 14 amino acids. Only the CDR3 DNA is retained, 42 bases long and in frame from the first base. V is cut by 2 bases and J by 10 bases, and the space between the germline ends is 12 bases. The record originates from a study of T cell responses to AZD1222 COVID-19 vaccine (dated by TCRdb to the early 2020s). Regarding the complete study: Because spike-specific TCR depth and breadth did not differ between the two schedules, AZD1222 recipients who got a second dose at roughly 4 weeks were pooled with those who got a second dose at roughly 12 weeks. Trial participants were enrolled into age subgroups of 18-55, 56-69 and 70-plus years, which contained about 150, 28 and 57 TCR-sequenced participants, respectively. TCR sequencing was performed for roughly 250 trial participants, of whom about 200 were given two doses of AZD1222 and some 25 were given two doses of MenACWY control vaccine. Results the study describes overall, beyond this receptor: Participants were mostly white British and included more females than males, and it was suggested by the authors that clonal diversity may have been underestimated. The 56-69-year group was small, and its depth increase did not reach significance, likely because of low power. After two AZD1222 doses, both the breadth and the depth of spike-specific TCRs were significantly higher than at day 0 and than in MenACWY recipients. Conclusions about previously exposed vaccinees were limited because only six or seven AZD1222 recipients were SARS-CoV-2 seropositive at baseline. CD4 TCRs associated with the vaccine covered the entire spike protein, and the dominant responses were in regions 160-218 and 743-854. Because no day 14 peak-response samples were available, repertoires were characterized only after the peak T cell response. Nearly half of unique spike-specific TCRs reportedly recognized epitopes outside regions mutated in the B.1.351 and B.1.1.7 variants.

The sample's time point label, in plain terms: baseline before first vaccination. The vaccinee samples were drawn from two UK trials, COV001 and COV002, one of which was a single-blind randomized controlled phase 2/3 trial testing AZD1222 (ChAdOx1 nCoV-19) in healthy adults. Trial participant PBMC samples were collected at day 0 and day 28 after the second dose for TCRbeta chain sequencing. The CDR3 regions of human TCRbeta chains were analyzed by immunosequencing. The paper's data handling went like this. TCRs in the repertoires were compared against a reference library of SARS-CoV-2-specific TCRs that had been generated with the MIRA antigen-specificity platform. Breadth was defined as the fraction of unique TCRs that were SARS-CoV-2-associated. Depth was defined as the fraction of total T cells that were SARS-CoV-2-associated. Each spike-specific TCR was assigned to its reactive spike region and to a CD4 or CD8 class using the MIRA data. Log10-transformed breadth and depth values were compared by one-way ANOVA with Sidak's multiple comparisons tests. TCRdb holds this immuneACCESS table with in-frame rearrangements only. Some clones are missing; in checked studies, unresolved V genes explain under half, and the rest has no known cause. V, J and clone size were drawn from that table, and D and trimming were deduced from the DNA. Across this sample there are over 150,000 clones, with about 92% seen only once. Roughly 10% of the sample is taken by the ten largest.

Recombination connected TRBV6-5 to TRBJ1-6; the D gene is unclear. The input for sequencing was peripheral blood, taken on day 0 of AZD1222 vaccination. This TCR was recovered from an adult in good health. This receptor carries the CDR3 CASSYPGMGSPLHF. The base sequence is TGTGCCAGCAGTTACCCGGGTATGGGGTCACCCCTCCACTTT.